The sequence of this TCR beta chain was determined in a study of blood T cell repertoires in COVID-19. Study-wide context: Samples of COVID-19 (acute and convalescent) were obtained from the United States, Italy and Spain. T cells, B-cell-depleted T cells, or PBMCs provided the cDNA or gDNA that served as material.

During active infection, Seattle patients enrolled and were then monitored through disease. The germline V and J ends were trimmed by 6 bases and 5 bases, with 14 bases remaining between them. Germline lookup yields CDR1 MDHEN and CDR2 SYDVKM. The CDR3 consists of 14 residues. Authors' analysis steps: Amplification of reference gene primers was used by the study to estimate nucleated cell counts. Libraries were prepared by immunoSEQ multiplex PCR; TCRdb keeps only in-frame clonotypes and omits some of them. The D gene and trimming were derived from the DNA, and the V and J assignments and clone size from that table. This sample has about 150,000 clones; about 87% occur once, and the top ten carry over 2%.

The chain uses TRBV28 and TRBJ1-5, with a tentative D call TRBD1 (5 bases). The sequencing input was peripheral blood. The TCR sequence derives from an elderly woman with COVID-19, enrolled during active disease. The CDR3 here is CASRGIDRYQPQHF. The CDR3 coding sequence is TGTGCCAGCAGGGGGATTGACAGATATCAGCCCCAGCATTTT. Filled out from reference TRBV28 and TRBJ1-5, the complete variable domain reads DVKVTQSSRYLVKRTGEKVFLECVQDMDHENMFWYRQDPGLGLRLIYFSYDVKMKEKGDIPEGYSVSREKKERFSLILESASTNQTSMYLCASRGIDRYQPQHFGDGTRLSIL.